The entry that follows covers one T cell receptor beta chain sequence. Its antigen is still unknown. Unique molecular identifiers were incorporated during preparation of the TCRbeta library. TCRdb called the PCR reads again in MiXCR, with one record for every CDR3 protein. This sample carries 500,000 to 650,000 distinct CDR3 sequences, 13% of them seen once, and the ten largest clones take around 2.2%. The record originates from a study of T-cell reconstitution after alpha-beta-depleted transplantation in children. Study-level points and caveats: Several hundred rapidly expanded clones from non-depleted graft cells reportedly supplied alpha-beta T cells about two months post-transplant. Counts and diversity of T cells one year after transplant came mostly from newly produced T cells.

Deletions cut 5 bases from V and 0 bases from J, with 11 bases between. CDR1 GTSNPN and CDR2 SVGIG come from the germline V gene (reference sequence). CDR3 size: 13 residues. The sample was PBMCs, mostly from graft donor cells, taken 360 days after TCRalphabeta/CD19-depleted stem cell transplant. This TCR was sampled from a male patient aged 10-17 years who had a stem cell transplant for acute myeloid leukemia, so the T cells may come from the graft donor. The chain carries TRBV30 and TRBJ2-7; either TRBD1 or TRBD2 may fit D (5 bases each). CDR3 region: CAWRRDASYEQYF. The CDR3 DNA follows: TGTGCCTGGCGACGGGACGCCTCCTACGAGCAGTACTTC.